This TCR beta chain was recovered during a study of identical twins. General study points: The abundant beta clonotypes from cord blood had fewer insertions, and memory repertoires had none of this. The conclusions drew on cross-sectional statistical analysis instead of tracking the same donors.

A universal primer site came from template switching; cDNA carried unique molecular identifiers. TCRdb independently ran MiXCR on the 5' RACE reads; one entry per CDR3 protein. The sample lists 500,000 to 650,000 distinct CDR3 sequences, 20% to 25% occurring once. This clonotype was recorded a few times. Its specificity is not known. V gave up 2 bases and J gave up 2 bases; unmatched junction bases: 14. This CDR3 is built from 18 residues. Germline V CDR1 and CDR2: MNHEY, SMNVEV (reference sequence). Another study also made use of these data, one on yellow fever vaccine responses in identical twins. That paper states: A vaccine T cell response that seemed partly convergent and partly personalized was reported in twins.

This TCR was sampled from a woman aged 18 to 35 in good health. Sequencing was performed on CD4+ T cells sorted from blood. The chain couples TRBV27 to TRBJ2-7, with TRBD2 identical over 8 bases. CDR3: CASSLGGGERETPYEQYF. The CDR3 bases are TGTGCCAGCAGTTTAGGAGGGGGTGAGCGGGAGACCCCCTACGAGCAGTACTTC.